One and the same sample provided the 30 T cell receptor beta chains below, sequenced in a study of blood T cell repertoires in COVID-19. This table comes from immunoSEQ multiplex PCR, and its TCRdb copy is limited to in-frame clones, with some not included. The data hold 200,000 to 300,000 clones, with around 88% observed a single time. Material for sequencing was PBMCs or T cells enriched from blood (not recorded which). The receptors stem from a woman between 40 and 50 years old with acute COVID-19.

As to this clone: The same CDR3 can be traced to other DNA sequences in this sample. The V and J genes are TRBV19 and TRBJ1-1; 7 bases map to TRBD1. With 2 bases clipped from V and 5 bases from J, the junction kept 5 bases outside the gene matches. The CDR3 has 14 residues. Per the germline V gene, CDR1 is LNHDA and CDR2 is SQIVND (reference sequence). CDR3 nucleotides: TGTGCCAGTAGTATAAGACAGGGAGGAACTGAAGCTTTCTTT. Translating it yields CASSIRQGGTEAFF.

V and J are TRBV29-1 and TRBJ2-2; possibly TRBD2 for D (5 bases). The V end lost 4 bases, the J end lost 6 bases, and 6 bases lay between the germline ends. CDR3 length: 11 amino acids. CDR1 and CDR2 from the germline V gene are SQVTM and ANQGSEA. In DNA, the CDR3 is TGCAGCGTTGTGGGAGCCGGGGAGCTGTTTTTT. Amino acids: CSVVGAGELFF.

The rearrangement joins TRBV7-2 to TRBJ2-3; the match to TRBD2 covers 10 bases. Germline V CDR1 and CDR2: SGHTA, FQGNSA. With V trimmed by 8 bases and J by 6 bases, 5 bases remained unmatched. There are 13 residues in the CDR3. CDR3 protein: CASELAGRDTQYF. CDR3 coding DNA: TGTGCCAGCGAACTAGCGGGGAGGGATACGCAGTATTTT.

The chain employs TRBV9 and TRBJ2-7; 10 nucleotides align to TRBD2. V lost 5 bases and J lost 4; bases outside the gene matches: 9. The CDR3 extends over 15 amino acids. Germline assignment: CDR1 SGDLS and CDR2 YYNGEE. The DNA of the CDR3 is TGTGCCAGCAGTTACAGCGGGGGGGTCCCATACGAGCAGTACTTC. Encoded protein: CASSYSGGVPYEQYF.

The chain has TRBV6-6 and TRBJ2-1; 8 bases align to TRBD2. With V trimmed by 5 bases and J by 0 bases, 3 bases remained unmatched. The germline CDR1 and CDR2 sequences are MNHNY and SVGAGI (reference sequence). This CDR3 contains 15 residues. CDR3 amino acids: CASSRTSSSYNEQFF. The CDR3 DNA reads TGTGCCAGCAGTAGGACTAGCAGCTCCTACAATGAGCAGTTCTTC.

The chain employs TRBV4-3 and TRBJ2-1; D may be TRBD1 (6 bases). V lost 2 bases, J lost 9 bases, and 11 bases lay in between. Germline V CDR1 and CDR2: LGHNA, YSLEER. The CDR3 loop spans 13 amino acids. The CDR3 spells CASSQFEGGEQFF. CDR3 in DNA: TGCGCCAGCAGCCAATTCGAAGGGGGTGAGCAGTTCTTC.

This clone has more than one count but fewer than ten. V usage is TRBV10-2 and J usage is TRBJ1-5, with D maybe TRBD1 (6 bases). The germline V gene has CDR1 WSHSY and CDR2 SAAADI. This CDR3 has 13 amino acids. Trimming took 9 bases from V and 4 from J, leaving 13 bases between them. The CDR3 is CARASGQNQPQHF. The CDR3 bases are TGCGCCAGAGCCTCGGGACAAAATCAGCCCCAGCATTTT.

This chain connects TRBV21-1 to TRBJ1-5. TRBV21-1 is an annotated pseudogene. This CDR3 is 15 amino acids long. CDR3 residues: CASSDRDLGGQPQHF. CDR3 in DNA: TGTGCCAGCAGCGATCGGGACTTGGGAGGTCAGCCCCAGCATTTT.

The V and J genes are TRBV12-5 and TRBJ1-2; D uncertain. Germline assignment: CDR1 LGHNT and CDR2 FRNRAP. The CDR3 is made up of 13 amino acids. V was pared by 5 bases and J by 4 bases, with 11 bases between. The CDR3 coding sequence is TGTGCTAGTGGTCCCTCCCCCTCCTATGGCTACACCTTC. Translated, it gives CASGPSPSYGYTF. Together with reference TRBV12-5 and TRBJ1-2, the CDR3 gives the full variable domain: DARVTQTPRHKVTEMGQEVTMRCQPILGHNTVFWYRQTMMQGLELLAYFRNRAPLDDSGMPKDRFSAEMPDATLATLKIQPSEPRDSAVYFCASGPSPSYGYTFGSGTRLTVV.

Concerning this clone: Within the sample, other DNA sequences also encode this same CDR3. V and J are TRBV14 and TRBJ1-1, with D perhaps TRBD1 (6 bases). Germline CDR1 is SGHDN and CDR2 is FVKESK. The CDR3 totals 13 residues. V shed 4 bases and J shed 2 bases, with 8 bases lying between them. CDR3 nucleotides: TGTGCCAGCAGCCGACAGGAAAACACTGAAGCTTTCTTT. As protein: CASSRQENTEAFF.

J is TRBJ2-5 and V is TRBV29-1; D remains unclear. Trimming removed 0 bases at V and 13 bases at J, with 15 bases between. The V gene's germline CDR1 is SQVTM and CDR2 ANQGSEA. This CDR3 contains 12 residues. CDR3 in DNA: TGCAGCGTTGAAGAGGGTGGCACGGGTTGGTACTTC. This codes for CSVEEGGTGWYF.

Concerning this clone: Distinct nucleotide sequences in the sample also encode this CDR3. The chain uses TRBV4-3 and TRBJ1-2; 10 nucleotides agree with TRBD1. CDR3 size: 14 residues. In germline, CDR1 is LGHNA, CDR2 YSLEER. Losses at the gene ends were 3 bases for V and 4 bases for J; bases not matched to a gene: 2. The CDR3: CASSHRTGGYGYTF. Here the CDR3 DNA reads TGCGCCAGCAGCCACCGGACAGGGGGCTATGGCTACACCTTC.

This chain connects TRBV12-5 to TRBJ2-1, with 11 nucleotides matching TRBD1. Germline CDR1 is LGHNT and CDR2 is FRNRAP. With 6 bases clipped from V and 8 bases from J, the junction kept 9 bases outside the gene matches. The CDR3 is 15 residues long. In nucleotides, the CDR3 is TGTGCTAGTGGAACTGGACAGGGGGCGCAACATGAGCAGTTCTTC. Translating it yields CASGTGQGAQHEQFF.

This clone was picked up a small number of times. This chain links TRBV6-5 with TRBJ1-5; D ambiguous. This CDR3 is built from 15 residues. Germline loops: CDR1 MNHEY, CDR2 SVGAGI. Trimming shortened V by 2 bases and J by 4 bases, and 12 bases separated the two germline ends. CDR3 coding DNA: TGTGCCAGCAGTTACCGGGGAACAGAGAATCAGCCCCAGCATTTT. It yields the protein CASSYRGTENQPQHF.

The CDR3 DNA is TGTGCCAGCAGCAAAACTCCTAGCACAGATACGCAGTATTTT. As protein: CASSKTPSTDTQYF. The chain uses TRBV7-6 and TRBJ2-3; D is unresolved. CDR3 length: 14 residues. Trimming stripped 5 bases from V and 0 bases from J, with 9 bases between. From germline, CDR1 is SGHVS and CDR2 FNYEAQ. The variable domain in full, with the rest retrieved from reference TRBV7-6 and TRBJ2-3, is GAGVSQSPRYKVTKRGQDVALRCDPISGHVSLYWYRQALGQGPEFLTYFNYEAQQDKSGLPNDRFSAERPEGSISTLTIQRTEQRDSAMYRCASSKTPSTDTQYFGPGTRLTVL.

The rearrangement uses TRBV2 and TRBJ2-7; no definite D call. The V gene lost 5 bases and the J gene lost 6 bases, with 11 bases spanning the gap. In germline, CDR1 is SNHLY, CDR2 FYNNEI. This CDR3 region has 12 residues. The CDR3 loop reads CASSRDVGEQYF. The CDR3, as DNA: TGTGCCAGCAGTCGAGATGTTGGCGAGCAGTACTTC.

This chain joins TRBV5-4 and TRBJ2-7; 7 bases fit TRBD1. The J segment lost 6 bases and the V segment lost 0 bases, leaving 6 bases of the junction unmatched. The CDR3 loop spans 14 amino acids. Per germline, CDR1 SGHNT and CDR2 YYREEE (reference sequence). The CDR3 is CASSLGGGLFEQYF. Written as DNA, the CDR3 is TGTGCCAGCAGCTTGGGAGGGGGCCTCTTCGAGCAGTACTTC.

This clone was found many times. CDR3 sequence: CASSGSIRGDTEAFF. The CDR3 DNA follows: TGCGCCAGCAGCGGAAGTATACGGGGGGACACTGAAGCTTTCTTT. The chain recombines TRBV4-3 with TRBJ1-1; TRBD1 might be the D (5 bases). Germline V CDR1 and CDR2: LGHNA, YSLEER. CDR3 length: 15 amino acids. The germline V and J ends were trimmed by 5 bases and 3 bases, with 16 bases remaining between them.

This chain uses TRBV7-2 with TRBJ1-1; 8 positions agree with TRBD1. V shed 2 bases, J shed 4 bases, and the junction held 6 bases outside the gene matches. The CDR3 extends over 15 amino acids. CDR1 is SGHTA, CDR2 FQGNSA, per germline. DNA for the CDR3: TGTGCCAGCAGCTTATCCAGGGGGCGCGGCACTGAAGCTTTCTTT. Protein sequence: CASSLSRGRGTEAFF.

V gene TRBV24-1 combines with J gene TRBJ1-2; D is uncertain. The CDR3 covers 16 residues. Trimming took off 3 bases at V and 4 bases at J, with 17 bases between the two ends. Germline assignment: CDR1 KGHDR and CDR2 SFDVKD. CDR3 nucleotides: TGTGCCACCAGTGATGTTCACTGGAGGCCCTTCTATGGCTACACCTTC. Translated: CATSDVHWRPFYGYTF.

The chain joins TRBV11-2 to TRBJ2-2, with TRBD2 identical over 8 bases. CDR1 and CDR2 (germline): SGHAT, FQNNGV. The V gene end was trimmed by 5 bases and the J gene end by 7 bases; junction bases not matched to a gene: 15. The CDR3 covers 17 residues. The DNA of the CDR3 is TGTGCCAGCAGCCCCCTGTTCAGCGGGAGTAGGGGCGGGGAGCTGTTTTTT. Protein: CASSPLFSGSRGGELFF.

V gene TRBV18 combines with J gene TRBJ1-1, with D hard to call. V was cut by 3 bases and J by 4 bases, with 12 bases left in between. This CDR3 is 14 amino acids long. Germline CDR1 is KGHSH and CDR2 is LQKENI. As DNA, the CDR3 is TGTGCCAGCTCACCGGGCGGCGGGTTCACTGAAGCTTTCTTT. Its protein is CASSPGGGFTEAFF.

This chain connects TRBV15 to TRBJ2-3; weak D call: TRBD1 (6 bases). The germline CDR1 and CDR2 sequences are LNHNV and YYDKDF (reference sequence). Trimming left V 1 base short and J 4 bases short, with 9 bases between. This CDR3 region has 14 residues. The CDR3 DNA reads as TGTGCCACCAGCAGAGGCCCAGGGGCAGATACGCAGTATTTT. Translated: CATSRGPGADTQYF.

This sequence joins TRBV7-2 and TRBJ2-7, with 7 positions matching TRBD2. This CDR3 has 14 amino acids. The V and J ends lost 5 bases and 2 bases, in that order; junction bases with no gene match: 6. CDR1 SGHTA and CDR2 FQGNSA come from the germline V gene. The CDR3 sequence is CASSPRAGAYEQYF. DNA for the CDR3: TGTGCCAGCAGCCCAAGGGCGGGGGCCTACGAGCAGTACTTC. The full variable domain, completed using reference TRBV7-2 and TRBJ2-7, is GAGVSQSPSNKVTEKGKDVELRCDPISGHTALYWYRQSLGQGLEFLIYFQGNSAPDKSGLPSDRFSAERTGGSVSTLTIQRTQQEDSAVYLCASSPRAGAYEQYFGPGTRLTVT.

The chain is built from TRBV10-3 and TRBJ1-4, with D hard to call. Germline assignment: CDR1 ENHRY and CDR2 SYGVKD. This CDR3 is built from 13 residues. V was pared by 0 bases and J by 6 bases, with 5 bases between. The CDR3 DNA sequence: TGTGCCATCAGTGAGTCCCCAGATGAAAAACTGTTTTTT. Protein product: CAISESPDEKLFF.

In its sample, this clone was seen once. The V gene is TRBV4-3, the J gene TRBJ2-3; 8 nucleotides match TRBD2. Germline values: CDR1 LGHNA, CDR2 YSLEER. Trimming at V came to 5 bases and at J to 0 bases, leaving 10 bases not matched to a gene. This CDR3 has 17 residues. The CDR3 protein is CASSASGGGGSTDTQYF. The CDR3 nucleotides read TGCGCCAGCAGCGCCTCAGGCGGCGGGGGGAGCACAGATACGCAGTATTTT.

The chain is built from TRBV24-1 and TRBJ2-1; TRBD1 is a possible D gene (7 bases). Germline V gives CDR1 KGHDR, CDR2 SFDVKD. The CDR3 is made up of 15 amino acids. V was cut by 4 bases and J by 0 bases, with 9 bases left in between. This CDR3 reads CATSDQGGSYNEQFF. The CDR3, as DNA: TGTGCCACCAGTGACCAGGGGGGCTCCTACAATGAGCAGTTCTTC.

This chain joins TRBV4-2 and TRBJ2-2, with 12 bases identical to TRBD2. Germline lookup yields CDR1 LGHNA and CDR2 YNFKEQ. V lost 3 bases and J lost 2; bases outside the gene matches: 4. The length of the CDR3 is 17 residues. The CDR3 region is CASSHVGLAGNTGELFF. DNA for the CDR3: TGTGCCAGCAGCCACGTCGGACTAGCGGGAAACACCGGGGAGCTGTTTTTT.

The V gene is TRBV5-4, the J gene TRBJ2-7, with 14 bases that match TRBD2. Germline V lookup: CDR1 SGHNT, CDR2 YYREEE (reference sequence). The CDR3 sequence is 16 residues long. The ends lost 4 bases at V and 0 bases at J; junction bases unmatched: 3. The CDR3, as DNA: TGTGCCAGCAGCCGGGGGACTAGCGGGAGCTCCTACGAGCAGTACTTC. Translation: CASSRGTSGSSYEQYF.

CDR3 in amino acids: CASSWGQGKFLRQAFF. CDR3 nucleotide sequence: TGTGCCAGCAGTTGGGGACAGGGCAAGTTCCTACGTCAAGCTTTCTTT. The V call is TRBV5-4, the J call TRBJ1-1, with 9 bases identical to TRBD1. V lost 5 bases and J lost 9; bases outside the gene matches: 17. Germline V lookup: CDR1 SGHNT, CDR2 YYREEE (reference sequence). The CDR3 consists of 16 residues.